Listed below are T cell receptor beta chains from one sample, sequenced in a study of T cells after yellow fever vaccination. TCRdb passed the 5' RACE reads through MiXCR, listing each CDR3 protein once. Of approximately 580,000 distinct CDR3 sequences listed, less than 20% are singletons. The material was PBMCs, obtained 5 days after the first yellow fever vaccination. The receptors were sampled from a man aged 18 to 29 who received the YFV17D yellow fever vaccine. The CDR3 runs from the conserved cysteine through the conserved F or W.

V | length | CDR3
TRBV4-3 | 17 | CASSQDGTSGGAREQFF
TRBV7-2 | 17 | CASSPTTGPTTYNEQFF
TRBV5-6 | 15 | CASRLSLTRGTEAFF
TRBV11-2 | 15 | CASSLRLVDTGELFF
TRBV7-2 | 13 | CAAQRGGSYTQYF
TRBV6-2/TRBV6-3 | 14 | CASSTSPQGSTQHF
TRBV12-3/TRBV12-4 | 13 | CASSPTANQPQHF
TRBV6-5 | 14 | CASSWGDINTEAFF
TRBV2 | 13 | CASRNALSYEQYF
TRBV7-3 | 15 | CASSPNGGGHYEQYF
TRBV12-3/TRBV12-4 | 13 | CASSLLGYQPQHF
TRBV4-3 | 17 | CASSQERNLAGGYTQYF
TRBV12-3/TRBV12-4 | 14 | CASSFGGYGSPLHF
TRBV5-1 | 15 | CASSQGLTNTDTQYF
TRBV7-2 | 15 | CASSLRGVRTDTQYF
TRBV4-3 | 17 | CASSPEGLAASAGELFF
TRBV7-3 | 18 | CASSAEKTGGLYTGELFF
TRBV3-1 | 13 | CASSQRGVGELFF
TRBV6-5 | 12 | CASRSQGETQYF
TRBV7-9 | 17 | CASSSQLRAELQETQYF
TRBV27 | 15 | CASSSRAAADYEQYF
TRBV9 | 15 | CASSAAGGLTDTQYF
TRBV29-1 | 10 | CSGVNTEAFF
TRBV3-1 | 17 | CASRDSGRISGANVLTF
TRBV5-1 | 16 | CASSLVDRAGANVLTF
TRBV5-1 | 17 | CASSLGLAGRYTDTQYF
TRBV3-1 | 14 | CASSQDSPPQSQYF
TRBV9 | 14 | CASSVEGEPYEQYF
TRBV7-2 | 16 | CASSLVGGESNQPQHF
TRBV9 | 14 | CASSVAQVTDTQYF
TRBV20-1 | 14 | CSASLTGFGETQYF
TRBV21-1 | 12 | CASSKPVYGYTF
TRBV7-3 | 13 | CASSLGGSGELFF
TRBV29-1 | 11 | CSVDRSTEAFF
TRBV6-5 | 17 | CASSYRDGGAFNSPLHF
TRBV5-1 | 13 | CASRTGSSYEQYF
TRBV20-1 | 15 | CSASVPGHATGELFF
TRBV4-3 | 14 | CASSQEVAAWEQYF
TRBV6-2/TRBV6-3 | 15 | CASSYSGSSNQPQHF
TRBV5-1 | 13 | CASTTGSRPKQFF
TRBV12-3/TRBV12-4 | 13 | CASSLGTDQPQHF
TRBV11-1 | 13 | CASSPPGPFEQFF